The 19 T cell receptor beta chains below were found in one sample sequenced in a study of regulatory T cells in long-lasting Graves disease. Building of the TCR beta libraries involved iRepertoire HTBI primers and Arm-PCR of CDR3 regions. Each CDR3 protein gets one entry after TCRdb re-called the multiplex PCR reads with MiXCR. The data hold around 360,000 distinct CDR3 sequences, with around 16% observed a single time. Noted time point: newly diagnosed GD, antithyroid drugs for less than 3 months. Extracted PBMC RNA gave rise to the TCR library. These sequences were also reported in another study, on T cells in Graves' hyperthyroidism and ophthalmopathy.

The specimen was peripheral blood mononuclear cells (PBMCs), collected at new diagnosis, from a patient treated with antithyroid drugs. The receptor set was obtained from a woman younger than 30 with Graves disease.

This clonotype was picked up many times. V is TRBV3-1 and J is TRBJ2-2, with D possibly matching TRBD2 (7 bases). V lost 3 bases, J lost 3 bases, and 17 bases lay in between. Germline V gives CDR1 LGHDT, CDR2 YNNKEL (reference sequence). The CDR3 covers 17 residues. DNA of the CDR3: TGTGCCAGCAGCCACCGTGGGGGGGGGCTCCACACCGGGGAGCTGTTTTTT. Translation: CASSHRGGGLHTGELFF.

This clonotype was counted ten times or more. CDR3 bases: TGTGCCAGCAGTGAAGGGTCAGGGACTAACACCGGGGAGCTGTTTTTT. Its protein product is CASSEGSGTNTGELFF. The V call is TRBV6-1, the J call TRBJ2-2, with a possible D match to TRBD2 (6 bases). V lost 1 base to trimming and J lost 2 bases, with 11 bases between them. The CDR3 extends over 16 amino acids. Germline assignment: CDR1 MNHNS and CDR2 SASEGT.

This clonotype was found many times. V and J are TRBV4-1 and TRBJ2-5; tentatively, D is TRBD2 (6 bases). This CDR3 region has 15 residues. The V end was cut by 1 base, the J end by 1 base, with 10 bases between. Germline values: CDR1 MGHRA, CDR2 YSYEKL. The CDR3 nucleotides are TGCGCCAGCAGCCAAGTGGGACTGCTCCAAGAGACCCAGTACTTC. Its translation: CASSQVGLLQETQYF.

A note on this clonotype: The junction does not match germline at one end; this may be a read error. The chain employs TRBV30 and TRBJ2-7, with TRBD2 identical over 8 bases. This CDR3 contains 14 residues. Germline CDR1 is GTSNPN and CDR2 is SVGIG (reference sequence). The DNA of the CDR3 is TGTGTCTGGAGTGTCGGGAGGGGTGGCTACGAGCAGTACTTC. Its translation: CVWSVGRGGYEQYF.

In regard to this clonotype: A far larger clone is only one base removed, so a read error is likely. The CDR3 DNA sequence: TGTGCCAGCAGTCTCCGGGAGGTCCTCTACGAGCAGCACTTC. As protein: CASSLREVLYEQHF. The chain employs TRBV3-1 and TRBJ2-7, with TRBD2 identical over 7 bases. CDR1 is LGHDT, CDR2 YNNKEL, per germline (reference sequence). The CDR3 runs 14 residues.

At least ten counts were recorded for this clonotype. The J gene is TRBJ2-3, the V gene TRBV2, with 9 bases lining up with TRBD2. Germline V gene data show CDR1 as SNHLY and CDR2 as FYNNEI. V trimming: 7 bases; J trimming: 6 bases; junction bases outside the gene matches: 11. The CDR3 sequence is 15 residues long. CDR3 in amino acids: CASIAGGPQGDTQYF. In DNA form, the CDR3 reads TGTGCCAGCATTGCGGGAGGGCCGCAAGGTGATACGCAGTATTTT.

This clonotype was seen ten or more times. J is TRBJ2-6 and V is TRBV6-1; no clear D gene. The CDR3 totals 13 residues. Per germline, CDR1 MNHNS and CDR2 SASEGT. V was shortened by 7 bases and J by 4 bases, with 8 bases between the two germline ends. The CDR3 sequence is CASMSSGANVLTF. The CDR3 nucleotides read TGTGCCAGCATGAGCTCCGGGGCCAACGTCCTGACTTTC.

This clonotype was counted at least ten times. The V call is TRBV15, the J call TRBJ2-7; D not resolved. V was trimmed by 0 bases and J by 2 bases, leaving 2 bases between them. Germline V CDR1 and CDR2: LNHNV, YYDKDF (reference sequence). The CDR3 is 12 residues long. Here the CDR3 DNA reads TGTGCCACCAGCAGAGACACCTACGAGCAGTACTTC. Protein sequence: CATSRDTYEQYF. The complete variable domain, with remaining parts taken from reference TRBV15 and TRBJ2-7, reads DAMVIQNPRYQVTQFGKPVTLSCSQTLNHNVMYWYQQKSSQAPKLLFHYYDKDFNNEADTPDNFQSRRPNTSFCFLDIRSPGLGDTAMYLCATSRDTYEQYFGPGTRLTVT.

This clonotype was seen repeatedly, ten times or more. The genes are TRBV7-9 and TRBJ2-7, with 7 bases matching TRBD2. The CDR3 length is 14 residues. J lost 2 bases, V lost 6 bases, and 7 bases had no gene match. Germline values: CDR1 SEHNR, CDR2 FQNEAQ (reference sequence). The CDR3 here is CASRWTSPTYEQYF. The CDR3 region has the DNA TGTGCCAGCAGGTGGACTAGTCCCACCTACGAGCAGTACTTC.

The sample holds a few counts of this clonotype. The gene calls are TRBV30 and TRBJ1-1, with D maybe TRBD1 (6 bases). Germline V gene sequence: CDR1 GTSNPN, CDR2 SVGIG (reference sequence). The V gene lost 5 bases and the J gene lost 0 bases, with 10 bases spanning the gap. The CDR3 is made up of 13 amino acids. The CDR3 region is CAWASGVNTEAFF. As DNA, the CDR3 is TGTGCCTGGGCATCAGGGGTGAACACTGAAGCTTTCTTT.

This clonotype showed up just a few times. The J gene is TRBJ2-1, the V gene TRBV7-3, with 8 bases fitting TRBD2. In germline, CDR1 is SGHTA, CDR2 FQGTGA. This CDR3 has 15 residues. V lost 5 bases, J lost 5 bases, and 8 bases stayed unmatched. CDR3: CASSPYNGGDNEQFF. DNA for the CDR3: TGTGCCAGCAGCCCATACAACGGGGGGGACAATGAGCAGTTCTTC.

The sample holds many counts of this clonotype. In DNA form, the CDR3 reads TGTGCCAGCAGCTTACGGTTAAGGGGGGAGATGAACACTGAAGCTTTCTTT. The encoded protein is CASSLRLRGEMNTEAFF. V gene TRBV13 combines with J gene TRBJ1-1, with D perhaps matching TRBD1 (6 bases). Per the germline V gene, CDR1 is PRHDT and CDR2 is FYEKMQ (reference sequence). The V end lost 2 bases, the J end lost 0 bases, and 16 bases lay between the germline ends. The CDR3 has 17 residues.

This clonotype occurred many times. The chain couples TRBV27 to TRBJ1-2; 7 bases agree with TRBD1. The germline V gene has CDR1 MNHEY and CDR2 SMNVEV (reference sequence). This CDR3 has 16 residues. Trimming took 2 bases from V and 5 from J; bases not matched to a gene: 11. CDR3 protein: CASSLRPTGHVYGYTF. CDR3 sequence (DNA): TGTGCCAGCAGTTTACGACCGACAGGGCACGTTTATGGCTACACCTTC.

This clonotype has more than one count but fewer than ten. The rearrangement links TRBV19 to TRBJ1-4; possible D gene TRBD1, 5 bases. The CDR3 extends over 18 amino acids. The V gene's germline CDR1 is LNHDA and CDR2 SQIVND (reference sequence). Trimming took off 6 bases at V and 8 bases at J, with 28 bases between the two ends. The CDR3 DNA sequence: TGTGCCAGTAGCCGTTCACGGGGGTTCGCGCGTGGCGACGAAAAACTGTTTTTT. Translating it yields CASSRSRGFARGDEKLFF.

This clonotype was recorded at least ten times. The chain is built from TRBV27 and TRBJ2-1; no clear D gene. V gave up 3 bases and J gave up 6 bases, with 12 bases separating them. The CDR3 runs 14 residues. The germline V gene encodes CDR1 MNHEY and CDR2 SMNVEV (reference sequence). For the CDR3, the DNA is TGTGCCAGCAGTTTGGCCGGCGCCGGCAATGAGCAGTTCTTC. It is translated as CASSLAGAGNEQFF.

In its sample, this clonotype was seen many times. The chain employs TRBV20-1 and TRBJ2-7; 8 nucleotides line up with TRBD2. V was pared by 4 bases and J by 6 bases, with 14 bases of the junction left unmatched. The CDR3 consists of 15 residues. Germline loops: CDR1 DFQATT, CDR2 SNEGSKA (reference sequence). Here the CDR3 DNA reads TGCAGTGCTAAGGAAGTAAAGCGGGAGAGCGCCGAGCAGTACTTC. Its protein product is CSAKEVKRESAEQYF.

This clonotype was detected many times. The chain uses TRBV20-1 and TRBJ1-1; TRBD1 matches 7 bases. Germline trimming cut 1 base from V and 1 base from J; bases unmatched to any gene: 6. The germline gives CDR1 DFQATT, CDR2 SNEGSKA (reference sequence). The CDR3 sequence is 15 residues long. CDR3 protein: CSARVRSGGNTEAFF. For the CDR3, the DNA is TGCAGTGCTAGAGTTAGGTCAGGGGGGAACACTGAAGCTTTCTTT.

This clonotype was recorded a few times. The genes are TRBV18 and TRBJ1-5; D is undetermined. CDR3 length: 13 residues. CDR1 is KGHSH, CDR2 LQKENI, per germline. V was trimmed by 2 bases and J by 5 bases, leaving 7 bases between them. CDR3 protein: CASSPDYDQPQHF. The CDR3 DNA reads as TGTGCCAGCTCACCAGACTATGATCAGCCCCAGCATTTT.

This clonotype has a count of ten or more. The rearrangement joins TRBV28 to TRBJ2-5; D perhaps matches TRBD2 (7 bases). V was shortened by 7 bases and J by 4 bases, with 19 bases between the two germline ends. The CDR3 is 15 amino acids. Germline values: CDR1 MDHEN, CDR2 SYDVKM. The CDR3: CASTWGGGLRETQYF. In DNA form, the CDR3 reads TGTGCCAGCACATGGGGGGGGGGCTTGCGAGAGACCCAGTACTTC.